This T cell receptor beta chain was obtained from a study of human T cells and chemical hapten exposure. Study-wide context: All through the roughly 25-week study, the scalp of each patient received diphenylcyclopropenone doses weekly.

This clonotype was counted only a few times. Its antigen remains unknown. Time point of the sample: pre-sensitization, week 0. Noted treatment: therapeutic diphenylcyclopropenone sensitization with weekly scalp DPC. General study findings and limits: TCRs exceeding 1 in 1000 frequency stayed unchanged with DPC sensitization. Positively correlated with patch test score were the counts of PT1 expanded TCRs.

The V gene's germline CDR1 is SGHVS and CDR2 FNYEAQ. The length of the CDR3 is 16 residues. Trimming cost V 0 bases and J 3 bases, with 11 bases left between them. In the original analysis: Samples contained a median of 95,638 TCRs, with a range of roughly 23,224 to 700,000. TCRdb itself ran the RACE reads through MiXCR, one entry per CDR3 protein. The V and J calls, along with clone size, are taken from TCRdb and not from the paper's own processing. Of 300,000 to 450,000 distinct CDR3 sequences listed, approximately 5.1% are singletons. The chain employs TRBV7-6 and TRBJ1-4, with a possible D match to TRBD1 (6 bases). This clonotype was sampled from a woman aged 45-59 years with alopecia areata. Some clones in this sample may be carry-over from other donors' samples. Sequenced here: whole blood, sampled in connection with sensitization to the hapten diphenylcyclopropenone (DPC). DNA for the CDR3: TGTGCCAGCAGCTTAGCGGTGGACAGCTCTAATGAAAAACTGTTTTTT. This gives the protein CASSLAVDSSNEKLFF.